This is a list of T cell receptor beta chains from one sample in a study of blood T cell repertoires in COVID-19. Clones were read by immunoSEQ multiplex PCR, and TCRdb kept only the in-frame ones, dropping some. The table includes 150,000 to 200,000 clones, 75% to 90% detected once. Sequenced sample: peripheral blood. The receptors come from a human donor in a cohort sampled during active COVID-19. CDR3s include the opening cysteine and the closing phenylalanine or tryptophan. D genes are given only for firm matches. Clone size appears in some rows only: once, few, many, or a class for an expanded clone.

D	length	V	J	size	CDR3	DNA
-	14	TRBV5-6	TRBJ2-2	-	CASSFTGITGELFF	TGTGCCAGCAGCTTTACGGGGATCACCGGGGAGCTGTTTTTT
TRBD1	13	TRBV6-2/TRBV6-3	TRBJ2-7	-	CASSGQVWGEQYF	TGTGCCAGCAGTGGACAGGTCTGGGGCGAGCAGTACTTC
TRBD1	16	TRBV19	TRBJ2-2	-	CASSITAGGRTGELFF	TGTGCCAGTAGTATTACGGCAGGGGGTAGGACCGGGGAGCTGTTTTTT
-	15	TRBV11-2	TRBJ2-7	-	CASSLGYGSSYEQYF	TGTGCCAGCAGCTTAGGGTACGGTAGCTCCTACGAGCAGTACTTC
-	14	TRBV5-1	TRBJ2-1	-	CASSLGQEYNEQFF	TGCGCCAGCAGCTTGGGACAGGAGTACAATGAGCAGTTCTTC
TRBD2	15	TRBV27	TRBJ2-2	-	CASSLERGNTGELFF	TGTGCCAGCAGTTTAGAGCGGGGGAACACCGGGGAGCTGTTTTTT
TRBD1	15	TRBV4-1	TRBJ1-3	many	CASSLHDRGGNTIYF	TGCGCCAGCAGCCTCCACGACAGGGGAGGAAACACCATATATTTT
-	15	TRBV7-2	TRBJ1-2	-	CASSLAPTGNYGYTF	TGTGCCAGCAGCTTAGCGCCGACAGGCAACTATGGCTACACCTTC
-	14	TRBV27	TRBJ2-2	-	CASSLAGGTGELFF	TGTGCCAGCAGTTTAGCGGGCGGGACTGGGGAGCTGTTTTTT
TRBD1	15	TRBV5-4	TRBJ2-3	once	CASRPTTDRGDTQYF	TGTGCCAGCAGGCCCACAACCGACAGGGGAGATACGCAGTATTTT
TRBD1	16	TRBV6-6	TRBJ1-3	-	CASSVRQGAGGNTIYF	TGTGCCAGCAGTGTTCGACAGGGGGCCGGAGGGAACACCATATATTTT
-	13	TRBV25-1	TRBJ2-1	-	CARPDRGSNEQFF	TGTGCCAGGCCGGACAGAGGAAGTAATGAGCAGTTCTTC
-	12	TRBV7-2	TRBJ1-1	-	CASSLPSVEAFF	TGTGCCAGCAGCTTACCATCAGTTGAAGCTTTCTTT
TRBD1	14	TRBV7-9	TRBJ1-1	-	CASSSNADRALTFF	TGTGCCAGCAGCTCGAACGCCGACAGGGCGTTAACTTTCTTT
-	12	TRBV29-1	TRBJ2-5	once	CSVSSGSETQYF	TGCAGCGTTTCGTCAGGGTCAGAGACCCAGTACTTC
-	14	TRBV19	TRBJ2-6	-	CASTRSSGANVLTF	TGTGCCAGTACTAGGTCCTCTGGGGCCAACGTCCTGACTTTC
-	14	TRBV18	TRBJ2-3	-	CASSPGQDTDTQYF	TGTGCCAGCTCACCGGGCCAAGACACAGATACGCAGTATTTT
-	14	TRBV6-6	TRBJ2-3	once	CASTKGTSTDTQYF	TGTGCCAGCACCAAGGGGACTAGCACAGATACGCAGTATTTT
TRBD2	16	TRBV27	TRBJ2-1	-	CASSSWTSGRGGEQFF	TGTGCCAGCAGTTCATGGACTAGCGGGAGGGGAGGTGAGCAGTTCTTC
TRBD1	14	TRBV18	TRBJ1-2	-	CASSRDRGNYGYTF	TGTGCCAGCTCACGGGACAGGGGGAACTATGGCTACACCTTC
TRBD1	15	TRBV28	TRBJ1-5	-	CASLLGTGNYEPQHF	TGTGCCAGCCTCCTAGGGACAGGGAATTATGAGCCCCAGCATTTT
TRBD1	14	TRBV19	TRBJ1-6	-	CASNSGQARSPLHF	TGTGCCAGTAACTCCGGACAGGCCAGATCACCCCTCCACTTT
-	13	TRBV25-1	TRBJ2-7	-	CASRQASSYEQYF	TGTGCCAGCAGACAGGCGAGCTCCTACGAGCAGTACTTC
TRBD1	17	TRBV9	TRBJ2-2	-	CASSPTGDSRRAGELFF	TGTGCCAGCAGCCCGACAGGGGACTCCCGCCGGGCCGGGGAGCTGTTTTTT
-	17	TRBV19	TRBJ2-3	once	CASSTPLNRAGTDTQYF	TGTGCCAGTAGTACACCCTTGAACAGGGCGGGCACAGATACGCAGTATTTT
TRBD2	15	TRBV7-8	TRBJ2-5	-	CASSIRRGGRETQYF	TGTGCCAGCAGCATTAGACGGGGGGGGCGGGAGACCCAGTACTTC
TRBD2	16	TRBV7-3	TRBJ2-5	-	CASSLHSGREGETQYF	TGTGCCAGCAGCCTCCATAGCGGGAGAGAGGGAGAGACCCAGTACTTC
-	14	TRBV5-6	TRBJ1-2	-	CASSLEGLSGGYTF	TGTGCCAGCAGCTTGGAAGGGCTGTCGGGGGGCTACACCTTC
-	15	TRBV24-1	TRBJ1-2	once	CATSAYGTDSAGYTF	TGTGCCACCAGTGCCTACGGGACTGACTCTGCTGGCTACACCTTC
-	17	TRBV7-9	TRBJ1-4	-	CASSSPPRIGVDEKLFF	TGTGCCAGCAGCTCCCCCCCGCGGATAGGGGTGGATGAAAAACTGTTTTTT
-	14	TRBV19	TRBJ1-1	once	CASSIWGENTEAFF	TGTGCCAGTAGTATTTGGGGCGAGAACACTGAAGCTTTCTTT
-	13	TRBV11-2	TRBJ2-4	-	CASSLGRGGIQYF	TGTGCCAGCAGCTTAGGCAGGGGCGGCATTCAGTACTTC
-	13	TRBV5-1	TRBJ2-3	few	CASSLAPRDTQYF	TGCGCCAGCAGCTTGGCCCCCAGGGATACGCAGTATTTT
-	15	TRBV3-1/TRBV3-2	TRBJ1-2	-	CASSPGQIQTYGYTF	TGTGCCAGCAGCCCCGGACAGATCCAAACCTATGGCTACACCTTC
-	13	TRBV6-2/TRBV6-3	TRBJ2-3	-	CASSNFIPDTQYF	TGTGCCAGCAGCAACTTTATCCCAGATACGCAGTATTTT
-	14	TRBV29-1	TRBJ1-1	-	CSVNSGLKENKAFF	TGCAGCGTTAATTCGGGACTTAAGGAAAATAAGGCTTTCTTT
TRBD2	19	TRBV12-5	TRBJ2-3	-	CASGLSLLAGGWYTDTQYF	TGTGCTAGTGGTTTATCGTTACTAGCGGGAGGTTGGTACACAGATACGCAGTATTTT
TRBD2	15	TRBV5-4	TRBJ2-7	-	CASSSPTGGGHEQYF	TGTGCCAGCAGCTCCCCTACGGGGGGTGGCCACGAGCAGTACTTC
-	13	TRBV19	TRBJ1-2	once	CASSIPESYGYTF	TGTGCCAGTAGTATCCCGGAGAGCTATGGCTACACCTTC
-	13	TRBV4-3	TRBJ1-1	-	CASSQAVATEAFF	TGCGCCAGCAGCCAAGCCGTGGCCACTGAAGCTTTCTTT